The clone carrying this T cell receptor (beta chain) was seen many times. A single-stranded UMI oligo with SP2 sequence was ligated to cDNA 3' ends. First-round PCR used 3 to 4 cycles and beta primers RC1.1 and RC1.2 covering TRBC1 and TRBC2. TCRdb fed the UMI-ligation and nested PCR reads into MiXCR, producing one record per CDR3 protein. The sample holds approximately 54,000 distinct CDR3 sequences, 11% seen once. V gave up 11 bases and J gave up 4 bases, with 20 bases separating them. Germline V gene lookup returns CDR1 ENHRY and CDR2 SYGVKD. CDR3 length equals 14 residues. The sample is PBMC spiked with counted cells of clone KT2. This sample was included in a study of quantifying T cell responses using KT2 cells. Turning to the study itself: Reverse transcription used primers in the TCR alpha and beta constant regions.

This chain links TRBV10-3 with TRBJ2-5; D may be TRBD2 (5 bases). The sequencing input was PBMCs spiked with cells of the T cell clone KT2. This TCR was sampled from a human donor. The CDR3 DNA follows: TGTGCCTCCCAGCGAGGGAACGGCGGAGAGACCCAGTACTTC. Translating gives CASQRGNGGETQYF.